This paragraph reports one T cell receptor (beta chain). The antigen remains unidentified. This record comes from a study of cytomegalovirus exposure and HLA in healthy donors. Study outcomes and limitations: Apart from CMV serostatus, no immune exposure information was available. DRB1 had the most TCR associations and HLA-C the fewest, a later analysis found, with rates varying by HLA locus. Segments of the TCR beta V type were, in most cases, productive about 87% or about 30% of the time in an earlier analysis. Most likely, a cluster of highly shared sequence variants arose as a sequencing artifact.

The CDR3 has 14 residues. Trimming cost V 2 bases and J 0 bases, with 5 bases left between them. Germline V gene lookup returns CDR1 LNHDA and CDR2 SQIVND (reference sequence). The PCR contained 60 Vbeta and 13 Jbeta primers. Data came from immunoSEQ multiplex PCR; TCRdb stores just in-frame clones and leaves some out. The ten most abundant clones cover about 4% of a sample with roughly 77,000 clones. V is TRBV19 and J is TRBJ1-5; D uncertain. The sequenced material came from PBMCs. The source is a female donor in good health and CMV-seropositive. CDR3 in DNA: TGTGCCAGTAGTATATTACTTAGCAATCAGCCCCAGCATTTT. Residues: CASSILLSNQPQHF.